The entry that follows covers one T cell receptor (beta chain) sequence. What it binds is not known. Primers used in a second PCR of about 7 to 11 cycles were a sample-barcoded 5' primer and a J-beta primer mix. TCRdb re-called the 5' RACE reads through MiXCR, storing one row per CDR3 protein. The data contain more than 900,000 distinct CDR3 sequences, about 25% of them singletons. V lost 3 bases and J lost 4, with 18 bases in between. This CDR3 spans 16 amino acids. CDR1 is SGHAT, CDR2 FQNNGV, per germline. These data belong to a study of blood T cells in healthy people across ages. Points from the study as a whole: Reliance upon unsorted PBMCs precluded definitive naive versus antigen-experienced comparison. Correlation between TCR beta diversity and naive T cell percentage was strong.

These data are also associated with another study on T cells of mothers and their children. As that study records: Donation came from a few healthy Caucasian mothers together with their six children.

Specimen: blood. This clonotype was sampled from a girl aged 2 to 10 in good health. The chain combines TRBV11-2 with TRBJ2-5; D remains unclear. For the CDR3, the DNA is TGTGCCAGCAGCTTCGCCTTTTACTCCGCGGTAGAGACCCAGTACTTC. The encoded protein is CASSFAFYSAVETQYF.